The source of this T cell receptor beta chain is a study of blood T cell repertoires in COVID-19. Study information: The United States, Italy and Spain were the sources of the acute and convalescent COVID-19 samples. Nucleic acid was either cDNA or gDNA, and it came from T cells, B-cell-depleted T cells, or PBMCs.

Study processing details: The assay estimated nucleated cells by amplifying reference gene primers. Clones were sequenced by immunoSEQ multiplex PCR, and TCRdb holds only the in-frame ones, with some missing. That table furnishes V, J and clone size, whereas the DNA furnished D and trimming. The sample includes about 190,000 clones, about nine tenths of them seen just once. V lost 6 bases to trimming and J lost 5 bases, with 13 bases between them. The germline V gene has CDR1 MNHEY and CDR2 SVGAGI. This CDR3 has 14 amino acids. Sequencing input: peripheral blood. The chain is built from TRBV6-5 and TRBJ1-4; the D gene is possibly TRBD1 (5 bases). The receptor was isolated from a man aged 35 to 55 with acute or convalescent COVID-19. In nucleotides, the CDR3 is TGTGCCAGCAGCCCGTGGGGGGGGAATGAAAAACTGTTTTTT. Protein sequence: CASSPWGGNEKLFF.